The 18 T cell receptor beta chains reported below all come from one sample, sequenced in a study of blood T cells in healthy people across ages. The use of a sample-barcoded 5' primer and a J-beta primer mix characterized a second PCR of about 7 to 12 cycles. A single record per CDR3 protein comes from TCRdb applying MiXCR to the 5' RACE reads. The sample lists roughly 1.9 million distinct CDR3 sequences; about two fifths were seen once. The material sequenced was blood. The receptors derive from a human donor in good health.

This chain connects TRBV7-3 to TRBJ2-7, with 10 bases aligning to TRBD2. CDR1 SGHTA and CDR2 FQGTGA come from the germline V gene. V lost 6 bases, J lost 0 bases, and 8 bases stayed unmatched. This CDR3 is built from 16 residues. This CDR3 reads CASSPSGGLPSYEQYF. CDR3 DNA sequence: TGTGCCAGCAGTCCTAGCGGGGGCCTACCCTCCTACGAGCAGTACTTC. The variable domain in full, with the rest retrieved from reference TRBV7-3 and TRBJ2-7, is GAGVSQTPSNKVTEKGKYVELRCDPISGHTALYWYRQSLGQGPEFLIYFQGTGAADDSGLPNDRFFAVRPEGSVSTLKIQRTERGDSAVYLCASSPSGGLPSYEQYFGPGTRLTVT.

This chain joins TRBV19 and TRBJ1-2; 9 positions match TRBD1. The CDR3 spans 14 residues. The trim removed 9 bases at V and 6 bases at J, leaving 11 bases unmatched. CDR1 LNHDA and CDR2 SQIVND come from the germline V gene (reference sequence). CDR3 loop: CASGDRDRVDGYTF. In DNA form, the CDR3 reads TGTGCCAGCGGGGACCGGGACAGGGTTGATGGCTACACCTTC.

The sample holds a few counts of this clonotype. V and J are TRBV4-1 and TRBJ2-7; D gene ambiguous. This CDR3 comprises 13 residues. Trimming took 3 bases from V and 4 from J, leaving 10 bases between them. Germline V gives CDR1 MGHRA, CDR2 YSYEKL. The CDR3 nucleotides read TGCGCCAGCAGCCAGGGTAGCAGGTACGAGCAGTACTTC. Its protein product is CASSQGSRYEQYF.

The chain uses TRBV27 and TRBJ2-5; TRBD2 might be the D (6 bases). The CDR3 runs to 16 residues. Germline V gene data show CDR1 as MNHEY and CDR2 as SMNVEV (reference sequence). Trimming took 2 bases from V and 2 from J, leaving 15 bases between them. The CDR3 here is CASSLISRGLQETQYF. CDR3 nucleotide sequence: TGTGCCAGCAGTTTAATATCTAGGGGACTTCAAGAGACCCAGTACTTC.

Concerning this clonotype: One junction end disagrees with the germline gene, perhaps due to a read error. This rearrangement joins TRBV12-3 or TRBV12-4 to TRBJ2-1; 8 bases line up with TRBD1. The length of the CDR3 is 14 residues. The CDR3 sequence is CASTRTGTYNKQFF. In DNA form, the CDR3 reads TGTGCCAGCACCCGGACAGGGACCTACAATAAGCAGTTCTTC.

For this clonotype: A read error may produce the germline difference seen at one junction end. The chain couples TRBV20-1 to TRBJ2-3; 8 positions match TRBD1. The CDR3 runs 14 residues. The germline gives CDR1 DFQATT, CDR2 SNEGSKA (reference sequence). The CDR3 spells CSAPNYRGADAQYF. CDR3 nucleotide sequence: TGCAGTGCCCCTAACTACAGGGGGGCAGATGCGCAGTATTTT.

In its sample, this clonotype was seen many times. The rearrangement links TRBV29-1 to TRBJ1-2, with unresolved D. V was trimmed by 7 bases and J by 0 bases, leaving 18 bases between them. Germline lookup yields CDR1 SQVTM and CDR2 ANQGSEA. The CDR3 is made up of 15 amino acids. The CDR3 DNA reads as TGCAGCGCTACTGGGAGTGATGATGCTAACTATGGCTACACCTTC. Translation: CSATGSDDANYGYTF.

This sequence joins TRBV19 and TRBJ2-7; D unresolved. Germline CDR1 LNHDA, CDR2 SQIVND (reference sequence). The CDR3 contains 13 residues. V lost 3 bases, J lost 0 bases, and 6 bases lay in between. CDR3 DNA: TGTGCCAGTAGTATTCCTTCCTCCTACGAGCAGTACTTC. Its translation is CASSIPSSYEQYF.

CDR3 protein: CASNNGLAHLKETQYF. Here the CDR3 DNA reads TGTGCCAGCAACAACGGACTAGCGCATTTAAAAGAGACCCAGTACTTC. The gene calls are TRBV7-2 and TRBJ2-5; 9 positions agree with TRBD2. CDR3 length equals 16 residues. V lost 7 bases, J lost 3 bases, and 12 bases stayed unmatched. Germline assignment: CDR1 SGHTA and CDR2 FQGNSA.

The chain combines TRBV20-1 with TRBJ2-1; tentatively, D is TRBD1 (6 bases). The CDR3 is 15 amino acids. V lost 0 bases, J lost 0 bases, and 9 bases lay in between. CDR1 DFQATT and CDR2 SNEGSKA come from the germline V gene (reference sequence). As DNA, the CDR3 is TGCAGTGCTAGAGAGGCCAGGGGCTCCTACAATGAGCAGTTCTTC. Translation gives CSAREARGSYNEQFF.

This clonotype was observed a handful of times. In DNA, the CDR3 is TGTGCCACCAGTGATCTGGCGGGGCCATACAATGAGCAGTTCTTC. It yields the protein CATSDLAGPYNEQFF. The J gene is TRBJ2-1, the V gene TRBV24-1; D may be TRBD2 (6 bases). Germline CDR1 reads KGHDR; CDR2 reads SFDVKD. Trimming cost V 3 bases and J 4 bases, with 12 bases left between them. CDR3 length: 15 amino acids.

In its sample, this clonotype was seen a few times. J is TRBJ2-1 and V is TRBV20-1, with D possibly matching TRBD1 (5 bases). CDR1 is DFQATT, CDR2 SNEGSKA, per germline (reference sequence). This CDR3 spans 13 amino acids. Trimming pared 0 bases from V and 8 bases from J, leaving 11 bases between. The CDR3 loop reads CSARDIGADEQFF. The CDR3 DNA reads as TGCAGTGCTAGAGATATTGGGGCGGATGAGCAGTTCTTC.

There are a few counts of this clonotype. CDR3 in DNA: TGTGCCAGCAGTTACTCGAGTGGGAGGGCCTTTTCCTATGGCTACACCTTC. Its protein is CASSYSSGRAFSYGYTF. The chain employs TRBV6-5 and TRBJ1-2; D is unresolved. V lost 0 bases to trimming and J lost 4 bases, with 18 bases between them. The CDR3 is 17 residues long. CDR1 MNHEY and CDR2 SVGAGI come from the germline V gene.

V is TRBV4-1 and J is TRBJ2-7; D is ambiguous. This CDR3 contains 13 residues. The germline V gene encodes CDR1 MGHRA and CDR2 YSYEKL. With 1 base removed from V and 7 bases from J, the gap between germline ends came to 11 bases. CDR3 nucleotides: TGCGCCAGCAGCCAAGTTTATACGGATGAGCAGTACTTC. This translates into CASSQVYTDEQYF.

This clonotype has only a few counts. This chain joins TRBV10-3 and TRBJ2-7; tentative D call: TRBD1 (7 bases). V was cut by 7 bases and J by 7 bases, with 20 bases left in between. Germline values: CDR1 ENHRY, CDR2 SYGVKD. CDR3 length equals 14 residues. Written as DNA, the CDR3 is TGTGCCATCACACCTGGGGGGACAGCCTTGGAGCAGTACTTC. Protein product: CAITPGGTALEQYF.

J is TRBJ2-1 and V is TRBV4-3, with TRBD2 identical over 8 bases. The V and J ends lost 3 bases and 6 bases, in that order; junction bases with no gene match: 4. Germline assignment: CDR1 LGHNA and CDR2 YSLEER. This CDR3 is 14 amino acids long. The CDR3 reads CASSQILAANEQFF. CDR3 DNA sequence: TGCGCCAGCAGCCAGATACTAGCGGCCAATGAGCAGTTCTTC.

This clonotype was counted a few times. V usage is TRBV7-8 and J usage is TRBJ2-7, with D possibly matching TRBD1 (6 bases). Germline CDR1 is SGHVS and CDR2 is FQNEAQ. This CDR3 spans 15 amino acids. The ends were cut back, 0 bases at V and 5 bases at J, with 14 bases in the middle. Here the CDR3 reads CASSLAGTSSNEQYF. The CDR3 DNA sequence: TGTGCCAGCAGCTTAGCCGGGACATCATCCAACGAGCAGTACTTC. Supplemented by reference TRBV7-8 and TRBJ2-7, the full variable domain reads GAGVSQSPRYKVAKRGQDVALRCDPISGHVSLFWYQQALGQGPEFLTYFQNEAQLDKSGLPSDRFFAERPEGSVSTLKIQRTQQEDSAVYLCASSLAGTSSNEQYFGPGTRLTVT.

The V gene is TRBV4-1, the J gene TRBJ2-5, with D possibly being TRBD1 or TRBD2 (6 bases each). Trimming cost V 6 bases and J 7 bases, with 24 bases left between them. Germline V gene sequence: CDR1 MGHRA, CDR2 YSYEKL. CDR3 length: 16 amino acids. The CDR3 DNA reads as TGCGCCAGCAGTCATGGCGGCGAAGCGGGCAGGGGGACCCAGTACTTC. Its translation is CASSHGGEAGRGTQYF.